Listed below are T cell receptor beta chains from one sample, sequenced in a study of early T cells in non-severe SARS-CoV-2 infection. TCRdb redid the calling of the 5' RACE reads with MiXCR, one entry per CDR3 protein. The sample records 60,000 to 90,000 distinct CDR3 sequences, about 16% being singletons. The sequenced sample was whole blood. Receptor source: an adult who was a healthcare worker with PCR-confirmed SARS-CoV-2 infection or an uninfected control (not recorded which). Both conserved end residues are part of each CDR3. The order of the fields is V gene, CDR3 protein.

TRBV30,CAWSTGLGSNQPQHF
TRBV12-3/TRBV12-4,CASRTLGTQYF
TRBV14,CASSQDLLLGYGYTF
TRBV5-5,CASSLIWYNQPQHF
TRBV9,CASSVERERAGELFF
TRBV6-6,CASTQGGLGADTQYF
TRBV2,CARRLAGVYGNEQFF
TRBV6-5,CASSHGLVRSGELFF
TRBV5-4,CASSSTGFTDTQYF
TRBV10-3,CAISGSWVLAANTEAFF
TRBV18,CASSPAGASNQPQHF
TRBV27,CASQAATDTQYF
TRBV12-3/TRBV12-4,CASSSMDVSSGNTIYF
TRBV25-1,CASSEWSGYSGHSGNTIYF
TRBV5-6,CASSLGGDTQYF
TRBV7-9,CASSSLAGGPNEQYF
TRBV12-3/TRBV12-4,CASRRTSGDSYNEQFF
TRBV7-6,CASSSHGTSGSDEQFF
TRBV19,CASRRTAEAFF
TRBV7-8,CASSLVGAETQYF
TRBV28,CASSSRDYGYTF
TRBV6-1,CASSDPYSIMPQHF
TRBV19,CASSIRQGGNYGYTF
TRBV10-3,CAISPAGPSYNEQFF
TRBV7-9,CASSLQALEEKLFF
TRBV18,CASSPPGDYGYTF
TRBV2,CASRGDPSETLYF
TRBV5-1,CASSTTSASNTGELFF
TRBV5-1,CASSLEGTLGEQFF
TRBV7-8,CASSSFIQGDNEQFF